The sequence of this TCR beta chain was determined in a study of shared clonotypes between healthy human individuals. Trimming took 4 bases from V and 5 from J, leaving 29 bases between them. Germline V CDR1 and CDR2: SGHAT, FQNNGV. This CDR3 spans 19 amino acids. Assay: immunoSEQ multiplex PCR; the TCRdb copy retains only in-frame clones and omits some. The sample comprises approximately 2.3 million clones, 85% to 95% of which are singletons, and 0.39% rests with the top ten. The V gene is TRBV11-2, the J gene TRBJ2-5; a weak D match, TRBD1 (6 bases). Sample: naive CD4+ T cells from PBMCs. The sample's subset: CD45RA+ positively selected. The TCR comes from a man in his late teens or twenties in good health. Some clones in this sample may be carry-over from other donors' samples. CDR3 in DNA: TGTGCCAGCAGCTCCTTAGGCGTCCGGGACAACCCTAATCCGGAGACCCAGTACTTC. Protein: CASSSLGVRDNPNPETQYF.